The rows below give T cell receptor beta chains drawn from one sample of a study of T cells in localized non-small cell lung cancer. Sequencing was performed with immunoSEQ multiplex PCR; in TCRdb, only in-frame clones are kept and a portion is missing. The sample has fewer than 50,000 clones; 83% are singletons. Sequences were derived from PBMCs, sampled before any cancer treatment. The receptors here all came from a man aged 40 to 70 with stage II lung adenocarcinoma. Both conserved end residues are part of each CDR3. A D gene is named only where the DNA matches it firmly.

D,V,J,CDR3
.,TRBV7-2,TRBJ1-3,CASSLLVGNTIYF
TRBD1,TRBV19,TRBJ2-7,CASSISTGGRTYEQYF
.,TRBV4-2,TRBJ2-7,CASSQDRGARLVIEQYF
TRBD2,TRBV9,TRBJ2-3,CASSLTSFSDTQYF
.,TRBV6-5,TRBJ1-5,CASSSSTGEGPQHF
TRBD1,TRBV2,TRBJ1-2,CASSRGQGLFDYTF
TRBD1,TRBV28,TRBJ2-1,CASIRGQGTYNEQFF
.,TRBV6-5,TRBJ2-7,CASSYSRGPTTYEQYF
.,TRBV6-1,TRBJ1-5,CASSDQDLGQPQHF
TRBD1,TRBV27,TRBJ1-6,CASSWTGFGSPLHF
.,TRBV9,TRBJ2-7,CASSVDFGVEQYF
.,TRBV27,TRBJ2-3,CASRPGPVRTDTQYF
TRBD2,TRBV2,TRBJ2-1,CASSAGLAGYNEQFF
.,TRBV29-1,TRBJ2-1,CSVGESEQFF
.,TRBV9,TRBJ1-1,CASSVTGNTEAFF
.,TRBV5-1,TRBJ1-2,CASSLLDSNYGYTF
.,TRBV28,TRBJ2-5,CASSPAEATYQETQYF
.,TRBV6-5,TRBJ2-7,CASRALRRSPYEQYF
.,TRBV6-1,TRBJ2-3,CASSEASRSGDADTQYF
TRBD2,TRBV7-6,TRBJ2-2,CASSRELAGNTGELFF
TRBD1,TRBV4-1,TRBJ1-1,CASSQADRGQAFF